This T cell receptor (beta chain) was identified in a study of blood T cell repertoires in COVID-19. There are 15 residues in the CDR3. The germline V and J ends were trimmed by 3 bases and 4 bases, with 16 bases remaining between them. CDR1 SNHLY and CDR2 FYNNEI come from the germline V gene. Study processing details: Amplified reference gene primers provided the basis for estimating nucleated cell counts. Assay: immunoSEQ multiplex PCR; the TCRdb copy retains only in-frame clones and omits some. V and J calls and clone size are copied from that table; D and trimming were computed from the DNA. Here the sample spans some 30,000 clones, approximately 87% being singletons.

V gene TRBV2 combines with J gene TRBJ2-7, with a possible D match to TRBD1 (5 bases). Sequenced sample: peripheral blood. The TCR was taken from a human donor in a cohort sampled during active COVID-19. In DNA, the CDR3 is TGTGCCAGCAGTGAGTCTCAGGGTTTTTTGTACGAGCAGTACTTC. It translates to CASSESQGFLYEQYF.